A single sample gave rise to the 20 T cell receptor beta chains below, sequenced in a study of HIV-infected patients and healthy controls. TCRdb redid the calling of the 5' RACE reads with MiXCR, one entry per CDR3 protein. Of some 67,000 distinct CDR3 sequences in the sample, roughly a sixth are singletons; the top ten hold 5.5% to 7%. The sequencing sample was made of CD4+ T cells from blood. All receptors derive from a human donor in good health.

The chain couples TRBV5-1 to TRBJ1-1; D remains ambiguous. The CDR3 length is 14 residues. CDR1 and CDR2 from the germline V gene are SGHRS and YFSETQ. Trimming shortened V by 5 bases and J by 1 base, and 12 bases separated the two germline ends. CDR3 residues: CASRPVAGNTEAFF. In DNA, the CDR3 is TGCGCCAGCAGGCCCGTTGCCGGGAACACTGAAGCTTTCTTT. The full variable domain, completed using reference TRBV5-1 and TRBJ1-1, is KAGVTQTPRYLIKTRGQQVTLSCSPISGHRSVSWYQQTPGQGLQFLFEYFSETQRNKGNFPGRFSGRQFSNSRSEMNVSTLELGDSALYLCASRPVAGNTEAFFGQGTRLTVV.

There are a few counts of this clonotype. V is TRBV20-1 and J is TRBJ1-1, with unresolved D. V lost 0 bases and J lost 3, with 14 bases in between. Per germline, CDR1 DFQATT and CDR2 SNEGSKA (reference sequence). CDR3 size: 15 residues. The CDR3 sequence: CSARDRHGGDTEAFF. The CDR3 nucleotides read TGCAGTGCTAGAGATAGGCACGGCGGGGACACTGAAGCTTTCTTT.

This chain uses TRBV4-3 with TRBJ2-4, with TRBD1 matching over 8 bases. The CDR3 spans 15 residues. Trimming removed 4 bases from V and 0 bases from J; junction bases left unmatched: 2. CDR1 is LGHNA, CDR2 YSLEER, per germline. CDR3: CASSLQGAAKNIQYF. The CDR3 DNA reads as TGCGCCAGCAGCCTTCAGGGGGCAGCCAAAAACATTCAGTACTTC.

The table lists this clonotype with a few counts. The genes are TRBV3-1 and TRBJ2-2; 7 bases are shared with TRBD2. V was pared by 0 bases and J by 7 bases, with 5 bases of the junction left unmatched. Germline V gives CDR1 LGHDT, CDR2 YNNKEL (reference sequence). This CDR3 spans 15 amino acids. CDR3 nucleotides: TGTGCCAGCAGCCAAGATCCCGGGGGGATCGGGGAGCTGTTTTTT. Encoded protein: CASSQDPGGIGELFF.

This clonotype turned up a few times. The chain links TRBV12-3 or TRBV12-4 to TRBJ2-1; 10 bases map to TRBD2. V dropped 6 bases and J dropped 7; count of bases not matched to a gene: 12. The CDR3 sequence is 16 residues long. In DNA form, the CDR3 reads TGTGCCAGCAGAGAGGGAGTAGCGGGAGGCGGGAATGAGCAGTTCTTC. Its protein is CASREGVAGGGNEQFF.

This clonotype was seen more than once but under ten times. The V gene is TRBV2, the J gene TRBJ2-1, with a weak D call TRBD2 (5 bases). Germline V gene sequence: CDR1 SNHLY, CDR2 FYNNEI. V was pared by 6 bases and J by 8 bases, with 11 bases between. The CDR3 is 12 amino acids. The CDR3 DNA is TGTGCCAGCAGCTCGGACTTTCATGAGCAGTTCTTC. Its translation: CASSSDFHEQFF.

J is TRBJ2-1 and V is TRBV12-5, with TRBD2 as a possible D gene (6 bases). The CDR3 loop spans 15 amino acids. V lost 5 bases, J lost 8 bases, and 19 bases lay in between. The V gene's germline CDR1 is LGHNT and CDR2 FRNRAP. As DNA, the CDR3 is TGTGCTAGTGGTCCCGGGACTCTGTCTTCGGATGAGCAGTTCTTC. The encoded protein is CASGPGTLSSDEQFF.

The V and J genes are TRBV20-1 and TRBJ2-1; 7 nucleotides match TRBD2. The CDR3 has 15 residues. Germline V CDR1 and CDR2: DFQATT, SNEGSKA (reference sequence). Germline trimming cut 1 base from V and 4 bases from J; bases unmatched to any gene: 7. The CDR3 coding sequence is TGCAGTGCTAGAGTCGGATCGGGGGGTTACAATGAGCAGTTCTTC. It encodes CSARVGSGGYNEQFF.

This clonotype was detected only a few times. The J gene is TRBJ1-1, the V gene TRBV7-9; D may be TRBD1 (6 bases). Trimming cost V 3 bases and J 4 bases, with 12 bases left between them. The CDR3 has 14 amino acids. Germline CDR1 and CDR2: SEHNR and FQNEAQ (reference sequence). This CDR3 reads CASSLLQGTTEAFF. CDR3 bases: TGTGCCAGCAGCTTGCTCCAGGGGACCACTGAAGCTTTCTTT.

The J gene is TRBJ1-5, the V gene TRBV7-2; tentatively, D is TRBD1 (6 bases). Between the trimmed V and J ends, which lost 4 bases and 6 bases, there was a span of 16 bases. From germline, CDR1 is SGHTA and CDR2 FQGNSA. The CDR3 loop spans 15 amino acids. CDR3 residues: CASSYGGRDGQPQHF. The CDR3 bases are TGTGCCAGCAGCTACGGGGGCAGGGACGGTCAGCCCCAGCATTTT.

This clonotype was found a few times. J is TRBJ2-6 and V is TRBV28, with unresolved D. Germline lookup yields CDR1 MDHEN and CDR2 SYDVKM. This CDR3 contains 15 residues. V was pared by 4 bases and J by 1 base, with 8 bases between. The CDR3 DNA follows: TGTGCCAGCAGTTCGCGCCATTCTGGGGCCAACGTCCTGACTTTC. Encoded protein: CASSSRHSGANVLTF.

This clonotype was seen repeatedly, ten times or more. CDR3 loop: CASSPGGFPGELFF. DNA of the CDR3: TGTGCCAGCAGTCCCGGTGGGTTTCCCGGGGAGCTGTTTTTT. The chain links TRBV28 to TRBJ2-2; D is unresolved. Trimming took off 5 bases at V and 6 bases at J, with 13 bases between the two ends. The CDR3 has 14 residues. CDR1 MDHEN and CDR2 SYDVKM come from the germline V gene.

CDR3 region: CASSREPQALRGNQPQHF. DNA for the CDR3: TGTGCCAGTAGTCGTGAACCACAGGCCCTGCGGGGCAATCAGCCCCAGCATTTT. V usage is TRBV19 and J usage is TRBJ1-5; maybe TRBD1 (5 bases). The V end was cut by 5 bases, the J end by 2 bases, with 22 bases between. From germline, CDR1 is LNHDA and CDR2 SQIVND (reference sequence). The CDR3 sequence is 18 residues long. The whole variable domain, remainder taken from reference TRBV19 and TRBJ1-5, is DGGITQSPKYLFRKEGQNVTLSCEQNLNHDAMYWYRQDPGQGLRLIYYSQIVNDFQKGDIAEGYSVSREKKESFPLTVTSAQKNPTAFYLCASSREPQALRGNQPQHFGDGTRLSIL.

At least ten counts were recorded for this clonotype. The chain is built from TRBV29-1 and TRBJ1-6; no reliable D call. V lost 8 bases to trimming and J lost 0 bases, with 14 bases between them. The germline V gene has CDR1 SQVTM and CDR2 ANQGSEA. This CDR3 region has 15 residues. The CDR3 nucleotides read TGCAGCCCCCGTACCCGAAGCTCCTATAATTCACCCCTCCACTTT. Translation: CSPRTRSSYNSPLHF.

In this sample, this clonotype turned up a few times. The rearrangement uses TRBV6-5 and TRBJ2-7, with a possible D match to TRBD1 (5 bases). CDR1 and CDR2 (germline): MNHEY, SVGAGI. V lost 0 bases and J lost 2, with 11 bases in between. The CDR3 has 15 amino acids. This chain's CDR3 is CASSYSWAGTYEQYF. The CDR3, as DNA: TGTGCCAGCAGTTACTCGTGGGCAGGGACCTACGAGCAGTACTTC.

As concerns this clonotype: An end of the junction does not agree with germline; a read error may underlie this. The chain is built from TRBV7-2 and TRBJ2-3; 7 bases line up with TRBD1. CDR1 and CDR2 (germline): SGHTA, FQGNSA. The CDR3 runs to 17 residues. The CDR3 reads CASTNRDSIFYADTLYF. DNA for the CDR3: TGTGCCAGCACTAACCGGGACAGCATATTTTATGCAGATACGCTGTATTTT. The complete variable domain, with remaining parts taken from reference TRBV7-2 and TRBJ2-3, reads GAGVSQSPSNKVTEKGKDVELRCDPISGHTALYWYRQSLGQGLEFLIYFQGNSAPDKSGLPSDRFSAERTGGSVSTLTIQRTQQEDSAVYLCASTNRDSIFYADTLYFGPGTRLTVL.

A few counts support this clonotype. The chain has TRBV9 and TRBJ2-2, with 9 bases matching TRBD2. This CDR3 is 15 amino acids long. Germline V gene lookup returns CDR1 SGDLS and CDR2 YYNGEE. Germline trimming cut 2 bases from V and 2 bases from J; bases unmatched to any gene: 1. DNA of the CDR3: TGTGCCAGCAGCGTTAGCGGGAGCAACACCGGGGAGCTGTTTTTT. As protein: CASSVSGSNTGELFF.

This clonotype was seen a few times. V and J are TRBV5-4 and TRBJ2-1; D ambiguous. The V gene lost 0 bases and the J gene lost 5 bases, with 6 bases spanning the gap. CDR3 length: 13 amino acids. Per germline, CDR1 SGHNT and CDR2 YYREEE (reference sequence). In DNA, the CDR3 is TGTGCCAGCAGCTTGGAATGGGACAATGAGCAGTTCTTC. This gives the protein CASSLEWDNEQFF. Full variable domain (remainder filled in from reference TRBV5-4 and TRBJ2-1): ETGVTQSPTHLIKTRGQQVTLRCSSQSGHNTVSWYQQALGQGPQFIFQYYREEENGRGNFPPRFSGLQFPNYSSELNVNALELDDSALYLCASSLEWDNEQFFGPGTRLTVL.

This clonotype occurred many times. The chain has TRBV5-5 and TRBJ1-4; 9 bases line up with TRBD1. CDR1 and CDR2 (germline): SGHKS, YYEKEE (reference sequence). The ends lost 4 bases at V and 6 bases at J; junction bases unmatched: 7. CDR3 length: 15 residues. The CDR3 sequence is CASSRGQGIYEKLFF. DNA of the CDR3: TGTGCCAGCAGCCGAGGACAGGGGATTTATGAAAAACTGTTTTTT. The variable domain in full, with the rest retrieved from reference TRBV5-5 and TRBJ1-4, is DAGVTQSPTHLIKTRGQQVTLRCSPISGHKSVSWYQQVLGQGPQFIFQYYEKEERGRGNFPDRFSARQFPNYSSELNVNALLLGDSALYLCASSRGQGIYEKLFFGSGTQLSVL.

This chain uses TRBV18 with TRBJ1-1; D gene ambiguous. Germline CDR1 KGHSH, CDR2 LQKENI. V was trimmed by 5 bases and J by 8 bases, leaving 18 bases between them. The CDR3 totals 14 residues. This chain's CDR3 is CASSTTTESKEAFF. The CDR3 DNA reads as TGTGCCAGCTCAACCACGACGGAATCGAAGGAAGCTTTCTTT.